This T cell receptor (beta chain) was found in a study of T-cell reconstitution after alpha-beta-depleted transplantation in children. This clonotype appeared a few times. Its matching antigen is unknown. Trimming shortened V by 3 bases and J by 3 bases, and 22 bases separated the two germline ends. Germline V gives CDR1 SGHRS, CDR2 YFSETQ. CDR3 length: 17 residues. Unique molecular identifiers were incorporated into the prepared TCRbeta library. TCRdb re-analysed the PCR reads in MiXCR, keeping a single row per CDR3 protein. The sample lists 500,000 to 600,000 distinct CDR3 sequences; roughly a quarter were seen once. General study results and limits: As was reported, about two months after transplant, alpha-beta T cells came from several hundred expanded graft clones. When one year had passed after transplant, most T-cell counts and diversity came from newly produced T cells.

The starting material was PBMCs, obtained before TCRalphabeta/CD19-depleted stem cell transplant. This chain joins TRBV5-1 and TRBJ2-7; possibly TRBD1 or TRBD2 for D (5 bases each). This receptor was obtained from a boy in the first two years of life with Wiskott-Aldrich syndrome, due to receive a stem cell transplant. The CDR3 sequence: CASSYRYRSGGYYEQYF. The CDR3, as DNA: TGCGCCAGCAGCTATCGTTACAGGTCCGGAGGCTACTACGAGCAGTACTTC.